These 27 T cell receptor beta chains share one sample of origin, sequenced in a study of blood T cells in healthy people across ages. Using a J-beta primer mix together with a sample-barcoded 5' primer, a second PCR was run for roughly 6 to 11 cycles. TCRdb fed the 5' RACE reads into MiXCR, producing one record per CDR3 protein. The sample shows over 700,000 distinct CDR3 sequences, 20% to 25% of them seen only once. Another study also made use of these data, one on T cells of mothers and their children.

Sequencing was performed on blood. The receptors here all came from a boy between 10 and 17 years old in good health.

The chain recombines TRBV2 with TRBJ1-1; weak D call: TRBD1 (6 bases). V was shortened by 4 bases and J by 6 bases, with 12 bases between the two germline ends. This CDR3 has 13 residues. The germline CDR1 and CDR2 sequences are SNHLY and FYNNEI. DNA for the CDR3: TGTGCCAGCAGTGGAGGGGGGCGCGCTGAAGCTTTCTTT. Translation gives CASSGGGRAEAFF.

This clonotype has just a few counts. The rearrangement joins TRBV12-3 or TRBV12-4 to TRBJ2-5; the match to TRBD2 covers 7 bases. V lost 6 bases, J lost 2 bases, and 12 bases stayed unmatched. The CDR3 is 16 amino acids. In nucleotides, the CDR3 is TGTGCCAGCAGGCTAGGCGAGCGGGGAGGGCAAGAGACCCAGTACTTC. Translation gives CASRLGERGGQETQYF.

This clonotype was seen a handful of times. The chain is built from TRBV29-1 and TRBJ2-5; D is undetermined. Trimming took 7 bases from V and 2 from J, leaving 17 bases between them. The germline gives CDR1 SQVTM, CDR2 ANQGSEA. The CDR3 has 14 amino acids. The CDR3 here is CSANPDLTQETQYF. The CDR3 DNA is TGCAGCGCAAATCCGGACCTAACACAAGAGACCCAGTACTTC.

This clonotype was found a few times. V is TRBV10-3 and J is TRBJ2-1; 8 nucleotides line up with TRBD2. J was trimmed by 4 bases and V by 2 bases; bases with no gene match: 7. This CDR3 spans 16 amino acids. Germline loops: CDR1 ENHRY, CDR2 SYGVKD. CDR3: CAISESLAGYYNEQFF. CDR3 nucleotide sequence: TGTGCCATCAGTGAGAGTCTAGCGGGTTATTACAATGAGCAGTTCTTC.

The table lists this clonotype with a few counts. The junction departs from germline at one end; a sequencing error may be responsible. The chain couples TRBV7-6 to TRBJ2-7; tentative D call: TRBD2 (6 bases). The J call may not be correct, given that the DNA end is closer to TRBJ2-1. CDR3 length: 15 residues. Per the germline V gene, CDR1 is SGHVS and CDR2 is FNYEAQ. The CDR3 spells CANSIGDLGGNEQFF. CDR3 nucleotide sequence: TGTGCCAACAGCATCGGGGATCTGGGGGGAAATGAGCAGTTCTTC.

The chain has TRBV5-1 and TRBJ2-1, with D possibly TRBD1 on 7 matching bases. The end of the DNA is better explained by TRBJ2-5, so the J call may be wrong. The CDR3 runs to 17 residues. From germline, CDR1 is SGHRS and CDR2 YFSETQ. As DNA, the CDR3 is TGCGCCAGCAGCTTGGCGGGAGTCAGGGGGATGGTGGAGACCCAGTACTTC. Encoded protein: CASSLAGVRGMVETQYF.

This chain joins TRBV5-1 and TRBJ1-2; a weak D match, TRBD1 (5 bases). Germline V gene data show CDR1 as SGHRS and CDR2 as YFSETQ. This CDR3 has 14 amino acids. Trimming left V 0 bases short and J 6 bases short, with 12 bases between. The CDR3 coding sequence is TGCGCCAGCAGCTTGGGACAGATTTACGATGGCTACACCTTC. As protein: CASSLGQIYDGYTF.

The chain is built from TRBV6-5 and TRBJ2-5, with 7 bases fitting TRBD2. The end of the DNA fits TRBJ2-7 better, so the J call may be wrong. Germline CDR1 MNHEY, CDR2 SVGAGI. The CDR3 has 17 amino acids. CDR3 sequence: CASSYSNWGSGFGEQYF. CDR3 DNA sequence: TGTGCCAGCAGTTACTCGAATTGGGGTAGCGGGTTCGGCGAGCAGTACTTC.

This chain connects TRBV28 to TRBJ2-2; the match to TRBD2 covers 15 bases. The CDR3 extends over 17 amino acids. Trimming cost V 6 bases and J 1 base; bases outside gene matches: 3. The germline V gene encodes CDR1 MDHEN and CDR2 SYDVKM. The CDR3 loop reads CASRMGLAGGNTGELFF. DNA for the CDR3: TGTGCCAGCAGGATGGGACTAGCGGGAGGGAACACCGGGGAGCTGTTTTTT.

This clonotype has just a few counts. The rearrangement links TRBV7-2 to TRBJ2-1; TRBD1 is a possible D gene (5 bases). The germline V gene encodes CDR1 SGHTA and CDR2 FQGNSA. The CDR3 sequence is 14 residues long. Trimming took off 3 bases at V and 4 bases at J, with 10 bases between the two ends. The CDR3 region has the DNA TGTGCCAGCAGCTTGACAGACCGATACAATGAGCAGTTCTTC. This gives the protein CASSLTDRYNEQFF.

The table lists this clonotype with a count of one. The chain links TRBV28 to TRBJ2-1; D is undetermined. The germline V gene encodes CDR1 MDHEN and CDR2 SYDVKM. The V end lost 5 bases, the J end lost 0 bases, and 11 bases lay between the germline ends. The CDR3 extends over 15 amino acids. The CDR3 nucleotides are TGTGCCAGCAGTCGTGGCGACACCTCCTACAATGAGCAGTTCTTC. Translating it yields CASSRGDTSYNEQFF.

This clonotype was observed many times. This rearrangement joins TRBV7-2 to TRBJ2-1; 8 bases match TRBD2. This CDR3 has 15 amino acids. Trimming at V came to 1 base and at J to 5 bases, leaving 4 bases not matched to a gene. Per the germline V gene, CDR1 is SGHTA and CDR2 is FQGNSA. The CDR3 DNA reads TGTGCCAGCAGCTTAGGTCTAGCGGGCCACAATGAGCAGTTCTTC. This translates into CASSLGLAGHNEQFF.

The CDR3 DNA reads as TGCGCCAGCAGCCCTAGGGGCGGGAGGGCCTCAGGGGACCTCTACGAGCAGTACTTC. Residues: CASSPRGGRASGDLYEQYF. The rearrangement joins TRBV5-1 to TRBJ2-5; TRBD2 matches 9 bases. The DNA end favors TRBJ2-7, so the J call may be wrong. This CDR3 is built from 19 residues. Per germline, CDR1 SGHRS and CDR2 YFSETQ.

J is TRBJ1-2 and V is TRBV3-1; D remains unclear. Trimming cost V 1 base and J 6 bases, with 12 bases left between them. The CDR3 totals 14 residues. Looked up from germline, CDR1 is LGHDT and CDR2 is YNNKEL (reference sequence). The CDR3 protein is CASSQGPLGDGYTF. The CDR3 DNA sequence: TGTGCCAGCAGCCAAGGGCCGCTCGGGGATGGCTACACCTTC.

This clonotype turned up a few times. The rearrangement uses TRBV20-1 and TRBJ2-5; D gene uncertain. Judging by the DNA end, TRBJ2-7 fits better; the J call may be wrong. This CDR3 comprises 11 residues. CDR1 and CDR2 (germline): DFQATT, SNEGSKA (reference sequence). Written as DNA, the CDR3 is TGCAGTGCTAGTGACCGGTACGAGCAGTACTTC. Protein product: CSASDRYEQYF.

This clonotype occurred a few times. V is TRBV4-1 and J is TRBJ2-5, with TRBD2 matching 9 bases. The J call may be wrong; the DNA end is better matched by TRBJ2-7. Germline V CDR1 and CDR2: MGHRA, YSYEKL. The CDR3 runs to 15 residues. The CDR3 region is CASSPLGTSRGEQYF. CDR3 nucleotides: TGCGCCAGCAGCCCACTGGGGACTAGCAGGGGCGAGCAGTACTTC.

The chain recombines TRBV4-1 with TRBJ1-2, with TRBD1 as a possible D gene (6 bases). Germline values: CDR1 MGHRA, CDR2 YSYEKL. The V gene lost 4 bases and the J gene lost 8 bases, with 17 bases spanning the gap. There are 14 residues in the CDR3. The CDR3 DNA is TGCGCCAGCAGCCTACGTTACAGGGAGGGCGGCTACACCTTC. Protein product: CASSLRYREGGYTF.

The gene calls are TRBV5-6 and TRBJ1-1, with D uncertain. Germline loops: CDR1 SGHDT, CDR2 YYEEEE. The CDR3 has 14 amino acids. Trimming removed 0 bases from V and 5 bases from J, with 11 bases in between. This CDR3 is CASSLGGSGTEAFF. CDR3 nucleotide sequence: TGTGCCAGCAGCTTGGGAGGGTCGGGGACTGAAGCTTTCTTT.

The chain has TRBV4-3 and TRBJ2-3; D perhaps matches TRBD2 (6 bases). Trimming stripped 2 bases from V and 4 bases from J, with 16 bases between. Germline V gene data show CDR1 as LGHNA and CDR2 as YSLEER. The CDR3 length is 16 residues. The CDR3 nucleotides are TGCGCCAGCAGCCAACTCCGTCGACTAGGGTCAGATACGCAGTATTTT. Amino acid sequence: CASSQLRRLGSDTQYF.

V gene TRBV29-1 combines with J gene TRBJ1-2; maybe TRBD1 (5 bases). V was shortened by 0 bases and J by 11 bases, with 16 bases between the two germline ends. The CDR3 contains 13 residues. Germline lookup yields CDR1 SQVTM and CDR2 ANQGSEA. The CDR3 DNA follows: TGCAGCGTTGAAGATATTGTGGGGACGGGTTACACCTTC. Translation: CSVEDIVGTGYTF.

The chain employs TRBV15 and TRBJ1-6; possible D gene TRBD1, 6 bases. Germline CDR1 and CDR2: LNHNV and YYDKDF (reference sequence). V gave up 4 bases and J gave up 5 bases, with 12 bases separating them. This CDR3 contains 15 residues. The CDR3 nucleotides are TGTGCCACCAGCATACAGGGAGGAAATAATTCACCCCTCCACTTT. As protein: CATSIQGGNNSPLHF.

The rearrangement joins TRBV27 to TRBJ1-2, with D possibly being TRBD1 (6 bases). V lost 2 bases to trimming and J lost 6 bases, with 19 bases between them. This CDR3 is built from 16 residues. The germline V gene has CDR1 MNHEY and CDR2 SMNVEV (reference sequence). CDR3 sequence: CASSLGRVGGADGYTF. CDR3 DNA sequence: TGTGCCAGCAGTTTAGGGCGCGTGGGGGGCGCGGATGGCTACACCTTC.

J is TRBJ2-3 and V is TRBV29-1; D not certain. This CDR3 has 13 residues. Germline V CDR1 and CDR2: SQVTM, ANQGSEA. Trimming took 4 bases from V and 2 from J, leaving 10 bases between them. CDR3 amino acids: CSVGAGTTDTQYF. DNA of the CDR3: TGCAGCGTTGGGGCAGGAACCACAGATACGCAGTATTTT.

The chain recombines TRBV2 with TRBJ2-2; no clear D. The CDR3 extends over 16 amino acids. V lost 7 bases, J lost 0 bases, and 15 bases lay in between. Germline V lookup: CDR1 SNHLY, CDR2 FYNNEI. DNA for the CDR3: TGTGCCAGCACCTCAGTTGGGGTCGCGAACACCGGGGAGCTGTTTTTT. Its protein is CASTSVGVANTGELFF.

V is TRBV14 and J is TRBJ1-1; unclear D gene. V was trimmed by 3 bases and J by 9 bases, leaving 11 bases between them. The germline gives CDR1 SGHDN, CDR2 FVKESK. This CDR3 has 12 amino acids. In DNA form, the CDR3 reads TGTGCCAGCAGCCAGGGAGGGCTGAAAGCTTTCTTT. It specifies CASSQGGLKAFF.

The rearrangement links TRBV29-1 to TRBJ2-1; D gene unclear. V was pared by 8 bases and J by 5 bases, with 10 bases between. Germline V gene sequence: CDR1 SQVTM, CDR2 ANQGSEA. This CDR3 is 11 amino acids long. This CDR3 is CSPTRNNEQFF. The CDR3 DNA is TGCAGCCCAACGCGGAACAATGAGCAGTTCTTC.

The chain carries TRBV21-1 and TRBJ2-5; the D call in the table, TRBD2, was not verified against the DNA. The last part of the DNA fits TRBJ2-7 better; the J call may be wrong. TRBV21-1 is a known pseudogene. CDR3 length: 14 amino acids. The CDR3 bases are TGTGCCAGCAGCAAAAAGGGACCCTACTACGAGCAGTACTTC. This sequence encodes CASSKKGPYYEQYF.